These 21 T cell receptor beta chains were sequenced from one sample in a study of T cells in Graves' hyperthyroidism and ophthalmopathy. Authors of the study amplified TCR beta CDR3 regions from RNA transcripts. HTBI primers drove first-round RT-PCR of the TCR CDR3. From the multiplex PCR reads, TCRdb called clonotypes with MiXCR, one entry per CDR3 protein. The table lists fewer than 350,000 distinct CDR3 sequences, roughly a fifth of them singletons. Material for sequencing was blood. The receptors here all came from a middle-aged man with Graves' ophthalmopathy.

This clonotype was observed once. The CDR3 DNA reads as TGTGCCAGCAGCCATAGCGGAAGCTACAATGAGCAGTTCTTC. Amino acids: CASSHSGSYNEQFF. V usage is TRBV5-4 and J usage is TRBJ2-1; possible D gene TRBD2, 6 bases. The CDR3 covers 14 residues. Trimming stripped 4 bases from V and 3 bases from J, with 11 bases between. Germline V gene sequence: CDR1 SGHNT, CDR2 YYREEE (reference sequence). The variable domain in full, completed from reference TRBV5-4 and TRBJ2-1, reads ETGVTQSPTHLIKTRGQQVTLRCSSQSGHNTVSWYQQALGQGPQFIFQYYREEENGRGNFPPRFSGLQFPNYSSELNVNALELDDSALYLCASSHSGSYNEQFFGPGTRLTVL.

At least ten counts were recorded for this clonotype. This chain connects TRBV30 to TRBJ1-1, with a weak D call TRBD1 (5 bases). The length of the CDR3 is 13 residues. Trimming took 0 bases from V and 6 from J, leaving 11 bases between them. Germline V lookup: CDR1 GTSNPN, CDR2 SVGIG (reference sequence). The CDR3 DNA reads as TGTGCCTGGAGTGTACCAGGGAGGGCTGAAGCTTTCTTT. Residues: CAWSVPGRAEAFF.

This clonotype has at least ten counts. CDR3: CSQLAGDSDTQYF. The CDR3 nucleotides are TGCAGTCAACTAGCGGGAGATTCAGATACGCAGTATTTT. V usage is TRBV20-1 and J usage is TRBJ2-3, with 11 bases identical to TRBD2. CDR3 length equals 13 residues. The V gene end was trimmed by 8 bases and the J gene end by 4 bases; junction bases not matched to a gene: 5. The germline CDR1 and CDR2 sequences are DFQATT and SNEGSKA (reference sequence).

In its sample, this clonotype was seen a few times. This sequence joins TRBV7-6 and TRBJ1-1; 10 bases agree with TRBD1. Looked up from germline, CDR1 is SGHVS and CDR2 is FNYEAQ. This CDR3 spans 16 amino acids. Trimming at V came to 7 bases and at J to 1 base, leaving 9 bases not matched to a gene. This CDR3 is CASTLGTGARNTEAFF. The CDR3 DNA is TGTGCCAGCACCTTGGGGACAGGGGCGCGGAACACTGAAGCTTTCTTT.

In this sample, this clonotype turned up a few times. This chain connects TRBV4-1 to TRBJ2-5, with D possibly being TRBD1 or TRBD2 (5 bases each). This CDR3 spans 14 amino acids. Trimming took 4 bases from V and 2 from J, leaving 11 bases between them. Per germline, CDR1 MGHRA and CDR2 YSYEKL. CDR3 coding DNA: TGCGCCAGCAGCCCCGGGACGCAACAAGAGACCCAGTACTTC. Translated, it gives CASSPGTQQETQYF.

Comments on this clonotype: A much bigger clone sits one base away, suggesting this may be a read error. The rearrangement links TRBV20-1 to TRBJ2-7; D tentatively reads TRBD1 or TRBD2 (5 bases each). CDR3 length: 12 amino acids. Trimming removed 4 bases from V and 7 bases from J, with 14 bases in between. Germline-derived CDR1 and CDR2 are DFQATT and SNEGSKA (reference sequence). CDR3 sequence reads: CSANPGPVEQYF. The CDR3 nucleotides are TGCAGTGCTAACCCGGGACCCGTTGAGCAGTACTTC.

The chain joins TRBV19 to TRBJ2-2; D is perhaps TRBD1 (6 bases). This CDR3 has 14 residues. Germline values: CDR1 LNHDA, CDR2 SQIVND (reference sequence). The ends were cut back, 6 bases at V and 7 bases at J, with 15 bases in the middle. CDR3 sequence: CASSPHRVDGELFF. CDR3 sequence (DNA): TGTGCCAGTAGCCCTCACAGGGTCGACGGGGAGCTGTTTTTT.

The rearrangement links TRBV19 to TRBJ2-3; D is undetermined. Trimming cost V 8 bases and J 2 bases, with 14 bases left between them. The CDR3 covers 14 residues. Germline V gene data show CDR1 as LNHDA and CDR2 as SQIVND (reference sequence). The CDR3 coding sequence is TGTGCCAGTGCCCCTGGCAGGTCCACAGATACGCAGTATTTT. This translates into CASAPGRSTDTQYF.

This clonotype was detected only a few times. The V call is TRBV12-3 or TRBV12-4, the J call TRBJ2-1, with TRBD1 identical over 7 bases. V lost 4 bases and J lost 1; bases outside the gene matches: 7. CDR3 size: 16 residues. As DNA, the CDR3 is TGTGCCAGCAGTTGGTGGAAGGGGGCGTCCTACAATGAGCAGTTCTTC. It specifies CASSWWKGASYNEQFF.

This clonotype was counted many times. The chain joins TRBV7-2 to TRBJ1-1; D call uncertain. V gave up 3 bases and J gave up 1 base, with 12 bases separating them. The CDR3 is 15 amino acids. Germline values: CDR1 SGHTA, CDR2 FQGNSA. CDR3 loop: CASSFPPVKNTEAFF. The CDR3 nucleotides are TGTGCCAGCAGCTTCCCACCTGTAAAGAACACTGAAGCTTTCTTT.

In its sample, this clonotype was seen many times. The chain joins TRBV6-1 to TRBJ2-2; 15 nucleotides match TRBD2. Per the germline V gene, CDR1 is MNHNS and CDR2 is SASEGT. CDR3 length: 15 residues. V shed 6 bases and J 7 bases; nucleotides not matched to a gene: 3. The CDR3 bases are TGTGCCAGCAGGGGACTAGCGGGGGGAGGCGGGGAGCTGTTTTTT. Translating it yields CASRGLAGGGGELFF.

This chain joins TRBV2 and TRBJ2-7; the D gene is possibly TRBD2 (6 bases). The CDR3 runs to 15 residues. Trimming stripped 3 bases from V and 2 bases from J, with 14 bases between. Germline V CDR1 and CDR2: SNHLY, FYNNEI. CDR3 coding DNA: TGTGCCAGCAGTGATGCGGGAATCGGAACCTACGAGCAGTACTTC. Its translation: CASSDAGIGTYEQYF.

At least ten counts were recorded for this clonotype. This sequence joins TRBV11-2 and TRBJ2-7; no reliable D call. V lost 5 bases to trimming and J lost 12 bases, with 17 bases between them. The CDR3 loop spans 12 amino acids. CDR1 and CDR2 from the germline V gene are SGHAT and FQNNGV. The CDR3 reads CASSPPHERLYF. In nucleotides, the CDR3 is TGTGCCAGCAGCCCTCCACACGAAAGGCTGTACTTC.

This chain uses TRBV27 with TRBJ1-1; D gene uncertain. CDR1 MNHEY and CDR2 SMNVEV come from the germline V gene (reference sequence). This CDR3 has 13 amino acids. The germline V and J ends were trimmed by 0 bases and 5 bases, with 7 bases remaining between them. CDR3 region: CASSLSGFTEAFF. In nucleotides, the CDR3 is TGTGCCAGCAGTTTATCCGGGTTTACTGAAGCTTTCTTT.

This clonotype was picked up many times. The chain has TRBV30 and TRBJ2-1; 10 bases align to TRBD2. CDR1 is GTSNPN and CDR2 is SVGIG in the germline V gene (reference sequence). The junction had 7 bases not matched to a gene; V was cut back by 4 bases and J by 4 bases. The CDR3 consists of 15 residues. CDR3 sequence: CAWTHIAGGYNEQFF. CDR3 bases: TGTGCCTGGACACATATAGCGGGAGGTTACAATGAGCAGTTCTTC.

This clonotype has more than one count but fewer than ten. This chain uses TRBV7-2 with TRBJ2-1; D may match TRBD1 or TRBD2 (5 bases each). CDR1 and CDR2 from the germline V gene are SGHTA and FQGNSA. Between the trimmed V and J ends, which lost 4 bases and 15 bases, there was a span of 19 bases. The CDR3 extends over 13 amino acids. Written as DNA, the CDR3 is TGTGCCAGCAGCTCCGGACGGGGCTCAAGTTTGTTCTTC. Translation: CASSSGRGSSLFF.

In this sample, this clonotype turned up many times. V is TRBV5-1 and J is TRBJ1-1, with D possibly matching TRBD1 (5 bases). The V gene lost 1 base and the J gene lost 7 bases, with 11 bases spanning the gap. This CDR3 comprises 13 residues. Germline V gene data show CDR1 as SGHRS and CDR2 as YFSETQ. As DNA, the CDR3 is TGCGCCAGCAGCTTGTCGGGGGAAGGTGAAGCTTTCTTT. It codes for CASSLSGEGEAFF. The full variable domain, its missing parts supplied by reference TRBV5-1 and TRBJ1-1, is KAGVTQTPRYLIKTRGQQVTLSCSPISGHRSVSWYQQTPGQGLQFLFEYFSETQRNKGNFPGRFSGRQFSNSRSEMNVSTLELGDSALYLCASSLSGEGEAFFGQGTRLTVV.

The table lists this clonotype with many counts. CDR3 in DNA: TGTGCCAGCAGCTTAGGACAGGGTATAACCTACGAGCAGTACTTC. This encodes CASSLGQGITYEQYF. The chain recombines TRBV11-2 with TRBJ2-7, with TRBD1 matching over 7 bases. V shed 1 base, J shed 2 bases, and the junction held 5 bases outside the gene matches. The germline CDR1 and CDR2 sequences are SGHAT and FQNNGV. The CDR3 sequence is 15 residues long. Filled out from reference TRBV11-2 and TRBJ2-7, the complete variable domain reads EAGVAQSPRYKIIEKRQSVAFWCNPISGHATLYWYQQILGQGPKLLIQFQNNGVVDDSQLPKDRFSAERLKGVDSTLKIQPAKLEDSAVYLCASSLGQGITYEQYFGPGTRLTVT.

This clonotype occurred many times. The chain links TRBV7-2 to TRBJ2-5; D is perhaps TRBD1 (6 bases). V gave up 5 bases and J gave up 3 bases, with 16 bases separating them. Germline V CDR1 and CDR2: SGHTA, FQGNSA. The CDR3 spans 15 residues. The CDR3 sequence: CASSLDRRYEETQYF. CDR3 DNA sequence: TGTGCCAGCAGCCTAGACAGGAGGTACGAAGAGACCCAGTACTTC.

This clonotype was observed a few times. The chain carries TRBV7-9 and TRBJ2-1; the match to TRBD1 covers 9 bases. Germline assignment: CDR1 SEHNR and CDR2 FQNEAQ (reference sequence). The CDR3 spans 14 residues. The ends lost 4 bases at V and 7 bases at J; junction bases unmatched: 5. In DNA, the CDR3 is TGTGCCAGCAGCTCGTCTGGACAGGGGAATGAGCAGTTCTTC. As protein: CASSSSGQGNEQFF.

The chain uses TRBV9 and TRBJ1-3; D remains unclear. This CDR3 is built from 15 residues. V lost 0 bases and J lost 9, with 16 bases in between. CDR1 SGDLS and CDR2 YYNGEE come from the germline V gene. The CDR3 bases are TGTGCCAGCAGCGTAGCTGTAGGCAGGACGAGCACCATATATTTT. Its protein is CASSVAVGRTSTIYF.